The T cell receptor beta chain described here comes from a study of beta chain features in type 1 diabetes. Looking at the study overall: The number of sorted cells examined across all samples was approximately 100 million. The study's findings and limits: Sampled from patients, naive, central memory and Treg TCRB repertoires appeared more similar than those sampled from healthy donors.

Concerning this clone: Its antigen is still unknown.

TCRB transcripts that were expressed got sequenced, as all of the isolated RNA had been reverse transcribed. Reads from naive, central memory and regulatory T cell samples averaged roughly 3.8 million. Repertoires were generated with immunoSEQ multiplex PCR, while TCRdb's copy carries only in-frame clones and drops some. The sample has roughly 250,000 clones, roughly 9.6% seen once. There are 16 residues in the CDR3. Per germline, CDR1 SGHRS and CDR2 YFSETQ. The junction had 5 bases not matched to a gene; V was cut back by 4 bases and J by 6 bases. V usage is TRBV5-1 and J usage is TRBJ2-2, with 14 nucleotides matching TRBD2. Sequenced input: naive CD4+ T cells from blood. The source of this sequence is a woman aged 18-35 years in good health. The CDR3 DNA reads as TGCGCCAGCAGCCGGACTAGCGGGAGGAGAGCCGGGGAGCTGTTTTTT. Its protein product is CASSRTSGRRAGELFF.